The clone carrying this T cell receptor (beta chain) was seen a single time. Its antigen remains unknown. This entry comes from a study of blood T cells in healthy people across ages. Sample-barcoded 5' priming and a J-beta primer mix drove a second PCR of roughly 7 to 11 cycles. Every single cDNA molecule received a tag from a template-switch adaptor with 12 random nucleotides. Samples each returned at least 2.5 million CDR3-containing paired-end reads. TCRdb passed the 5' RACE reads through MiXCR, listing each CDR3 protein once. This sample has 790,000 or so distinct CDR3 sequences, with about half found just once. V lost 2 bases and J lost 7; bases outside the gene matches: 11. The CDR3 runs 15 residues. Germline-derived CDR1 and CDR2 are MDHEN and SYDVKM. The study, taken as a whole, reports: Aged donors had fewer naive CD4+ cells and lower diversity than long-lived donors.

The V gene is TRBV28, the J gene TRBJ2-7; TRBD1 matches 7 bases. The sample consisted of blood. This clonotype was obtained from an older man in good health. CDR3 DNA sequence: TGTGCCAGCAGTTTACCGCCGGGACAGTACAATGAGCAGTACTTC. Translated: CASSLPPGQYNEQYF. Complete variable domain (other parts from reference TRBV28 and TRBJ2-7): DVKVTQSSRYLVKRTGEKVFLECVQDMDHENMFWYRQDPGLGLRLIYFSYDVKMKEKGDIPEGYSVSREKKERFSLILESASTNQTSMYLCASSLPPGQYNEQYFGPGTRLTVT.